The present TCR beta chain was sequenced within a study of glioma-infiltrating T cells. Using RNA template, CDR3s of TCR alpha and beta were amplified with iRepertoire arm-PCR. One-step reverse transcription and amplification started from approximately 100-400 ng of tissue mRNA or PBMC total RNA. MiXCR, run by TCRdb on the multiplex PCR reads, gives a single entry per CDR3 protein. The sample records around 90,000 distinct CDR3 sequences, roughly 39% being singletons. For this clonotype: As yet, its antigen is unknown. At one end, the junction sequence differs from germline, possibly due to a read error.

Study results and limitations: Non-neoplastic patients had below-expected tissue-blood divergence, while all gliomas exceeded expectation. Tissue and blood shared very few CDR3 sequences.

The sequenced sample consisted of glioma tissue, nonneoplastic brain tissue, or PBMCs (not recorded which). This clonotype was sampled from a human donor with low-grade glioma or glioblastoma, undergoing nonglioma brain surgery, or in good health (not recorded which).

The CDR3 here is CASRTYFGEQFF. CDR3 nucleotide sequence: TGTGCCAGCAGGACTTACTTCGGGGAGCAGTTTTTT. The chain links TRBV6-1 to TRBJ2-2; D may be TRBD2 (5 bases). Germline CDR1 and CDR2: MNHNS and SASEGT. This CDR3 comprises 12 residues.